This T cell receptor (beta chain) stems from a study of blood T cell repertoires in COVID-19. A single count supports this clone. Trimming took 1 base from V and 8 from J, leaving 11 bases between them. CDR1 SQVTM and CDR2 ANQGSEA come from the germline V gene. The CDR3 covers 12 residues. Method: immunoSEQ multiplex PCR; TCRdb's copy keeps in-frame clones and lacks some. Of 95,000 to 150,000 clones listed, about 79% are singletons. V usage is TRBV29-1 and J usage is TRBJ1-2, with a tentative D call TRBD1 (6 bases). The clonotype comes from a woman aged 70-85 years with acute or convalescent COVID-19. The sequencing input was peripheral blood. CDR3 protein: CSVEAGTRGYTF. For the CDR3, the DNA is TGCAGCGTTGAAGCGGGGACACGAGGCTACACCTTC.